These T cell receptor beta chains were read from a single sample in a study. TCRdb ran MiXCR on the 5' RACE reads and lists one entry per CDR3 protein. Among about 7,000 distinct CDR3 sequences listed, 45% to 65% were seen once. What was sequenced was naive CD4+ T cells sorted from a lymph node. The receptor source for this set is a female donor with breast cancer. CDR3s include the opening cysteine and the closing phenylalanine or tryptophan. The D gene is left open where the match is weak. The listing skips clone size in some rows; elsewhere it reads once, few, many or a size class.

size	J	V	D	DNA	CDR3
few	TRBJ2-1	TRBV20-1	.	TGCAGTGCTAGAGATCGTATGAAGAACAATGAGCAGTTCTTC	CSARDRMKNNEQFF
.	TRBJ2-7	TRBV5-1	TRBD1	TGCGCCAGCAGCCCAATGGGACAGGGGGCATACGAGCAGTACTTC	CASSPMGQGAYEQYF
.	TRBJ2-5	TRBV10-3	TRBD2	TGTGCCATCAGCCACGGGACTAGCGGGCGGGAGACCCAGTACTTC	CAISHGTSGRETQYF
once	TRBJ1-2	TRBV5-1	TRBD1	TGCGCCAGCAGAGCGGGAGGACAGGTTTCCAGTGGCTACACCTTC	CASRAGGQVSSGYTF
few	TRBJ2-5	TRBV3-1	.	TGTGCCAGCAGCCAGTCAGGGTCTCTCATACCGACCCAGTACTTC	CASSQSGSLIPTQYF
few	TRBJ1-1	TRBV6-5	TRBD1	TGTGCCAGCAGATATACCCATGGACAGGGTAGCTCTGAAGCTTTCTTT	CASRYTHGQGSSEAFF
once	TRBJ2-1	TRBV27	.	TGTGCCAGCAGTTTCGGCGCCTGGGGGAACAATGAGCAGTTCTTC	CASSFGAWGNNEQFF
.	TRBJ2-1	TRBV10-3	.	TGTGCCATCAGCGGGAGTGGTGAGCAGTTCTTC	CAISGSGEQFF
few	TRBJ2-7	TRBV4-1	TRBD1	TGCGCCAGCAGCCAAGACAGGGGGTCCTACGAGCAGTACTTC	CASSQDRGSYEQYF
.	TRBJ2-1	TRBV20-1	TRBD2	TGCAGTGCCGTCCCGGGACTAGGTGGGAATGAGCAGTTCTTC	CSAVPGLGGNEQFF
.	TRBJ2-7	TRBV7-2	.	TGTGCCAGCAGCTCCTTTCCGTCCCTCGGCGGGGCCTCCTACGAGCAGTACTTC	CASSSFPSLGGASYEQYF
few	TRBJ2-6	TRBV5-1	.	TGCGCCAGCTCGGACATTTCCGGGGCCAACGTCCTGACTTTC	CASSDISGANVLTF
.	TRBJ2-7	TRBV6-5	.	TGTGCCAGCAGGGACTGGCAAACCTACGAGCAGTACTTC	CASRDWQTYEQYF
few	TRBJ2-3	TRBV20-1	TRBD1	TGCAGTGGAGCTTCGAGACAGGGGGCCGATACGCAGTATTTT	CSGASRQGADTQYF
.	TRBJ2-1	TRBV7-9	TRBD2	TGTGCCAGCAGCGTAGGGACTAGCGGGGATGAGCAGTTCTTC	CASSVGTSGDEQFF
few	TRBJ2-1	TRBV5-4	.	TGTGCCAGCAGCCCGGGACGGCAATACAATGAGCAGTTCTTC	CASSPGRQYNEQFF
.	TRBJ2-4	TRBV20-1	.	TGCAGTGCTAGAGTAGGTTCGAGGGAGGGGGCTGTATACTTC	CSARVGSREGAVYF
.	TRBJ1-3	TRBV4-1	.	TGCGCCAGCAGCCAAGTTGGGGACACCATATATTTT	CASSQVGDTIYF
.	TRBJ2-3	TRBV4-2	.	TGTGCCAGCAGCCCCAGAGGCGGGGGCCGGTCAGATACGCAGTATTTT	CASSPRGGGRSDTQYF
once	TRBJ2-1	TRBV7-9	.	TGTGCCAGCAGTTTCTTCCTAGCGAGGAGCTACAATGAGCAGTTCTTC	CASSFFLARSYNEQFF
.	TRBJ1-1	TRBV5-1	TRBD1	TGCGCCAGCAGCTTGACAGGGGACACTGAAGCTTTCTTT	CASSLTGDTEAFF
.	TRBJ1-2	TRBV20-1	.	TGCAGTGCTAGGCGCAGAAACTATGGCTACACCTTC	CSARRRNYGYTF
few	TRBJ2-7	TRBV7-2	TRBD1	TGTGCCAGCAGCCCGGGACAGGGGAAGGGCGAGCAGTACTTC	CASSPGQGKGEQYF
.	TRBJ2-1	TRBV12-3/TRBV12-4	.	TGTGCCAGCAGATCCGGCAGGGTTAATTACAATGAGCAGTTCTTC	CASRSGRVNYNEQFF
.	TRBJ2-2	TRBV20-1	.	TGCAGTGCTAGTGCTCAATACACCGGGGAGCTGTTTTTT	CSASAQYTGELFF
.	TRBJ2-3	TRBV5-1	TRBD2	TGCGCCAGCAGCTTCAATGGTGGACTAGCGGGGGCAGATACGCAGTATTTT	CASSFNGGLAGADTQYF
.	TRBJ1-1	TRBV7-3	.	TGTGCCAGCAGCTCCTTTCTAGATACTGAAGCTTTCTTT	CASSSFLDTEAFF
.	TRBJ1-2	TRBV30	.	TGTGCCTGGACCCCGGGCGGAGGTACTGGCTACACCTTC	CAWTPGGGTGYTF
.	TRBJ2-7	TRBV12-3/TRBV12-4	TRBD1	TGTGCCAGCAGAGCCGGGACAGGGAGGCACGAGCAGTACTTC	CASRAGTGRHEQYF
few	TRBJ2-7	TRBV3-1	.	TGTGCCAGCAGCCAAGACCGGGGTTTCCTCGACGAGCAGTACTTC	CASSQDRGFLDEQYF
few	TRBJ2-7	TRBV10-3	.	TGTGCCATCAGTGCGACAGCAGACGGCTACGAGCAGTACTTC	CAISATADGYEQYF
.	TRBJ1-1	TRBV18	.	TGTGCCAGCTCACCCCAGGGGTATGATGAAGCTTTCTTT	CASSPQGYDEAFF
few	TRBJ1-2	TRBV5-1	.	TGCGCCAGCAGCTTAGACAGGAATGGCTACACCTTC	CASSLDRNGYTF
.	TRBJ2-7	TRBV28	.	TGTGCCAGCAGCTACACACACGAGCAGTACTTC	CASSYTHEQYF
.	TRBJ2-3	TRBV6-6	TRBD2	TGTGCCAGCAGGGAGACTAGCGGGAGTAGGGATACGCAGTATTTT	CASRETSGSRDTQYF
.	TRBJ1-1	TRBV12-3/TRBV12-4	.	TGTGCCAGCAGTTTGCCCTCCCGGGGGGACACTGAAGCTTTCTTT	CASSLPSRGDTEAFF
.	TRBJ2-1	TRBV12-3/TRBV12-4	TRBD2	TGTGCCAGCAGTTTAGATCTGCGGGGGGCCAATGAGCAGTTCTTC	CASSLDLRGANEQFF
.	TRBJ1-2	TRBV7-2	.	TGTGCCAGCAGCCCCGATCCGGACGGATACTATGGCTACACCTTC	CASSPDPDGYYGYTF
few	TRBJ1-5	TRBV20-1	TRBD1	TGCAGTGCTAGGGGGACAGGGGGAAGTTATAGCAATCAGCCCCAGCATTTT	CSARGTGGSYSNQPQHF
few	TRBJ2-7	TRBV20-1	TRBD1	TGCAGTGCTAGGCCAGGGACAGAATCCTACGAGCAGTACTTC	CSARPGTESYEQYF
.	TRBJ2-3	TRBV20-1	.	TGCAGTGCTAGTGTCTCGGGCTCCGAGTCGGATACGCAGTATTTT	CSASVSGSESDTQYF
.	TRBJ1-2	TRBV28	.	TGTGCCAGCAGCGTTTCTCTGGGCAGATACTATGGCTACACCTTC	CASSVSLGRYYGYTF
once	TRBJ2-7	TRBV5-1	TRBD2	TGCGCCAGCAGCTTGGGACTAGCGGGTCCGGGGAGCTCTTACTACGAGCAGTACTTC	CASSLGLAGPGSSYYEQYF
.	TRBJ2-2	TRBV9	.	TGTGCCAGCACCGAGGGGCCCCACACCGGGGAGCTGTTTTTT	CASTEGPHTGELFF
.	TRBJ2-1	TRBV5-1	TRBD2	TGCGCCAGCAGCCCGCGACTAGCGGGGGGTAATGGGCAGTTCTTC	CASSPRLAGGNGQFF
.	TRBJ1-1	TRBV5-1	.	TGCGCCAGCAGACGGGTGGGGGCGTCGACTGAAGCTTTCTTT	CASRRVGASTEAFF
few	TRBJ1-6	TRBV6-6	.	TGTGCCAGCAGCCCTACAGGGATTTCACCCCTCCACTTT	CASSPTGISPLHF
few	TRBJ2-1	TRBV7-2	TRBD2	TGTGCCAGCAGCTTTGGGACTAGCGGGGGGGAGCAGTTCTTC	CASSFGTSGGEQFF
few	TRBJ1-2	TRBV6-1	.	TGTGCCAGCAGTGAAGCCCGGGGGGCCGGCTATGGCTACACCTTC	CASSEARGAGYGYTF
.	TRBJ2-7	TRBV5-1	TRBD1	TGCGCCAGCAGCTTGGATCCGACAGGGCATGGCGAGCAGTACTTC	CASSLDPTGHGEQYF
.	TRBJ1-5	TRBV6-6	.	TGTGCCAGCAGTCCCACGGGACCAAATCAGCCCCAGCATTTT	CASSPTGPNQPQHF
.	TRBJ1-1	TRBV29-1	.	TGCAGCGCGAAGGGACAAGTGAACACTGAAGCTTTCTTT	CSAKGQVNTEAFF
.	TRBJ2-1	TRBV6-1	.	TGTGCCAGCAGTGGGACAGCTCCCGGATACAATGAGCAGTTCTTC	CASSGTAPGYNEQFF
.	TRBJ1-1	TRBV20-1	.	TGCAGTGCTAAACGGAATTTGAACACTGGAGCTTTCTTT	CSAKRNLNTGAFF